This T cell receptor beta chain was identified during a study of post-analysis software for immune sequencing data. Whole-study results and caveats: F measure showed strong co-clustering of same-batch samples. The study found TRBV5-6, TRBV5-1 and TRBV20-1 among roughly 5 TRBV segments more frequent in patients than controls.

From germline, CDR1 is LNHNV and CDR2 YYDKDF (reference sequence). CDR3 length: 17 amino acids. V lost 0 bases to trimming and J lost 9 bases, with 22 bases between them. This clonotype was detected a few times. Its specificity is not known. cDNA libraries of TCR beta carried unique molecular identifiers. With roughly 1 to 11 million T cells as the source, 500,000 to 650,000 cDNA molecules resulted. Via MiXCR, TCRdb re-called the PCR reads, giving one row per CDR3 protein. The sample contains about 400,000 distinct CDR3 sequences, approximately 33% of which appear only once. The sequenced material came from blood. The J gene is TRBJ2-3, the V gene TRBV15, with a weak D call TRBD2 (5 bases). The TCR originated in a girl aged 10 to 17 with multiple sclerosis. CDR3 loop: CATSRDAGTALGITQYF. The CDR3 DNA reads TGTGCCACCAGCAGAGATGCGGGTACGGCCTTAGGGATCACGCAGTATTTT.